Sequencing of this T cell receptor beta chain was carried out in a study of shared clonotypes between healthy human individuals. Study results and limitations: Clonotype sharing across several donors was observed for around 5% of naive CD4 clonotypes.

Terminally differentiated effector memory CD45RA+ cells were excluded by CCR7 positive selection of CD45RO-negative cells. Comments on this clone: The target antigen is unknown.

V gave up 2 bases and J gave up 4 bases; unmatched junction bases: 3. The CDR3 sequence is 14 residues long. Germline CDR1 reads SGHDT; CDR2 reads YYEEEE. Sequencing used immunoSEQ multiplex PCR; TCRdb keeps in-frame clones, though not all of them. This table holds 2 million to 2.5 million clones, more than 85% found once. The clonotype was recovered from a young man in good health. Some clones in this sample may be carry-over from other donors' samples. The chain uses TRBV5-6 and TRBJ1-5, with 7 bases lining up with TRBD1. Sample: naive CD8+ T cells from PBMCs. DNA of the CDR3: TGTGCCAGCAGCTTCAGGGGGAAGAATCAGCCCCAGCATTTT. Its protein is CASSFRGKNQPQHF.